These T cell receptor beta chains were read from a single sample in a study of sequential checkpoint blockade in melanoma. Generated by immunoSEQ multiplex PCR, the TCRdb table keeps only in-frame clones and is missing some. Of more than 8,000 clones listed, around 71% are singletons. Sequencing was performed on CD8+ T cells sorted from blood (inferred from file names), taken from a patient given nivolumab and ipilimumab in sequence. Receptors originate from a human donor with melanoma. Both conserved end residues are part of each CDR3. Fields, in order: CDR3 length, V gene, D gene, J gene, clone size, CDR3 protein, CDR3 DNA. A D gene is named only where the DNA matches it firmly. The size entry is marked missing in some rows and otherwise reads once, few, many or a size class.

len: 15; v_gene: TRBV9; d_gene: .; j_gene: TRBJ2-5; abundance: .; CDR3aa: CASSPGRTDGETQYF; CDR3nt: TGTGCCAGCAGCCCCGGTAGGACAGACGGGGAGACCCAGTACTTC
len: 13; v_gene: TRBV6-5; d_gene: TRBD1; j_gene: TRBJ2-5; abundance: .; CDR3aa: CASSSRDRGTQYF; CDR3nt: TGTGCCAGCAGTTCCCGGGACAGGGGGACCCAGTACTTC
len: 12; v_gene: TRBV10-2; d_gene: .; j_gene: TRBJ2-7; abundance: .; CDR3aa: CASSARVHEQYF; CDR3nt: TGCGCCAGCAGTGCCAGGGTGCACGAGCAGTACTTC
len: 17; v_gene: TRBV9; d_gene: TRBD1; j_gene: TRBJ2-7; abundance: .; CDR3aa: CASSVSEAAGGRGEQYF; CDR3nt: TGTGCCAGCAGCGTAAGTGAAGCGGCAGGGGGCCGGGGCGAGCAGTACTTC
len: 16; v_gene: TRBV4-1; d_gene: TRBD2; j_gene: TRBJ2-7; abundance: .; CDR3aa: CASSQGGAGVLYEQYF; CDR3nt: TGCGCCAGCAGCCAAGGGGGAGCGGGGGTGTTGTACGAGCAGTACTTC
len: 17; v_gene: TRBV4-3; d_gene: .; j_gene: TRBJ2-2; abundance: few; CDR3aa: CASSQDWTGAVTGELFF; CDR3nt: TGCGCCAGCAGCCAAGATTGGACGGGAGCGGTCACCGGGGAGCTGTTTTTT
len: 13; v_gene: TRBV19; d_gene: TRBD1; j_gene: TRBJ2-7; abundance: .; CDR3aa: CASSRTGVYEQYF; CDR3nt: TGTGCCAGTAGTCGGACAGGGGTTTACGAGCAGTACTTC
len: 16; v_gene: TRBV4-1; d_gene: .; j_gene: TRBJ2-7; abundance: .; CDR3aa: CASSQDRGSNTYEQYF; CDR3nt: TGCGCCAGCAGCCAAGATCGGGGGTCGAATACCTACGAGCAGTACTTC
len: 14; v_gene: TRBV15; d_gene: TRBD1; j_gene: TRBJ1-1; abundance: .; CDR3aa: CATSRDRGLPEAFF; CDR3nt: TGTGCCACCAGCAGGGACAGGGGGCTCCCTGAAGCTTTCTTT
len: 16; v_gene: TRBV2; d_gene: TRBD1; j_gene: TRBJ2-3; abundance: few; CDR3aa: CASSDPTGGESDTQYF; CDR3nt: TGTGCCAGCAGTGACCCGACAGGGGGCGAGTCAGATACGCAGTATTTT
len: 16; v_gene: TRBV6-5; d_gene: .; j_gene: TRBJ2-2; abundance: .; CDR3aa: CASSYSLPGETGELFF; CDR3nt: TGTGCCAGCAGTTACTCGTTGCCAGGGGAGACGGGGGAGCTGTTTTTT
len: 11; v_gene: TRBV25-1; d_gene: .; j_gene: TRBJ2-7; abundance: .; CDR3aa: CASNTGPEQYF; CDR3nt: TGTGCCAGCAACACAGGGCCGGAGCAGTACTTC
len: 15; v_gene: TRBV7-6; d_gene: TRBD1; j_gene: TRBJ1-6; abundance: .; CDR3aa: CASSELGQFNSPLHF; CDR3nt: TGTGCCAGCAGCGAGCTGGGACAGTTCAATTCACCCCTCCACTTT
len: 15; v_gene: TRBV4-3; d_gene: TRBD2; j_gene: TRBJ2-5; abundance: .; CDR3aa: CASSQGVVAGETQYF; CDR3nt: TGCGCCAGCAGCCAAGGGGTCGTAGCGGGAGAGACCCAGTACTTC
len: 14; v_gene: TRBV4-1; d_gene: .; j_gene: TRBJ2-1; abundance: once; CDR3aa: CASSRQGSGNEQFF; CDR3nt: TGCGCCAGCAGTCGGCAGGGTTCGGGCAATGAGCAGTTCTTC
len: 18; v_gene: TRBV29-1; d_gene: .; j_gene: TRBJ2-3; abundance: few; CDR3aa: CSVEDRERRGGPTDTQYF; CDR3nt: TGCAGCGTTGAAGATCGGGAGAGGAGAGGTGGGCCCACAGATACGCAGTATTTT
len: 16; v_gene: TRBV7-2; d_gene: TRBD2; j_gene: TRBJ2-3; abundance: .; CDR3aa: CASALGGAFLTDTQYF; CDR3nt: TGTGCCAGTGCTCTCGGGGGGGCCTTTTTGACAGATACGCAGTATTTT
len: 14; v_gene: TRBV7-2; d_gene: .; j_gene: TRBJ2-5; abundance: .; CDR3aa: CASSPLGGQETQYF; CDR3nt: TGTGCCAGCAGCCCGCTGGGAGGCCAAGAGACCCAGTACTTC
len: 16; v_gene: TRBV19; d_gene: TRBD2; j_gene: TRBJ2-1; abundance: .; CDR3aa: CASKRDSSGLNNEQFF; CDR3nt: TGTGCCAGTAAGAGGGACTCTAGCGGGCTTAACAATGAGCAGTTCTTC
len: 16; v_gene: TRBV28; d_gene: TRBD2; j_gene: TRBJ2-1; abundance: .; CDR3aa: CASSPLYSGRLDEQFF; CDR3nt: TGTGCCAGCAGTCCCCTGTACAGCGGGAGACTAGATGAGCAGTTCTTC
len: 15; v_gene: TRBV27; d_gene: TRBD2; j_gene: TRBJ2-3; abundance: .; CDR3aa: CASSARTSGTDTQYF; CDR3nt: TGTGCCAGCAGTGCACGGACTAGCGGAACAGATACGCAGTATTTT
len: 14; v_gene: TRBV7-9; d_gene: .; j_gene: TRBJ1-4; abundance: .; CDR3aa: CASSLGRNNEKLFF; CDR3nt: TGTGCCAGCAGCTTAGGTAGAAATAATGAAAAACTGTTTTTT
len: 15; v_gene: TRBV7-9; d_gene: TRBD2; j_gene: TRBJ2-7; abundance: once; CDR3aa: CASSPVAGGSYEQYF; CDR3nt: TGTGCCAGCAGCCCGGTAGCGGGGGGCTCCTACGAGCAGTACTTC
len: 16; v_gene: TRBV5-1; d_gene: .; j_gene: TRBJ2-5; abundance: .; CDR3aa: CASSLGLDTLRETQYF; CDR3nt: TGCGCCAGCAGCCTGGGATTGGACACTCTCAGAGAGACCCAGTACTTC
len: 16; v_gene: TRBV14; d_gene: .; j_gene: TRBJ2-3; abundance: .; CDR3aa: CASSRPGSAGTDTQYF; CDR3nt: TGTGCCAGCAGCCGCCCTGGGAGCGCCGGCACAGATACGCAGTATTTT
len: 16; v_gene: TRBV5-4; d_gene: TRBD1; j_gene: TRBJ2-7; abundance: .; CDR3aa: CASSLGQISFRDEQYF; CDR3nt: TGTGCCAGCAGCCTGGGACAGATTTCCTTTCGGGACGAGCAGTACTTC
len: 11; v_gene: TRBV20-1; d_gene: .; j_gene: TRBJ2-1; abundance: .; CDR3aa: CSAVLEGEQFF; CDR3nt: TGCAGTGCCGTTCTAGAGGGTGAGCAGTTCTTC
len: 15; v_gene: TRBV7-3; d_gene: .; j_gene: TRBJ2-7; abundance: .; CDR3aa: CASSSSPGASYEQYF; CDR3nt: TGTGCCAGCAGCTCCTCCCCAGGTGCTTCCTACGAGCAGTACTTC
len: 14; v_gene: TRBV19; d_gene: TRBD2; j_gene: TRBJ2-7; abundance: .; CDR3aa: CASSSRGGANEQYF; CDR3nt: TGTGCCAGTAGTTCGCGGGGGGGGGCCAACGAGCAGTACTTC
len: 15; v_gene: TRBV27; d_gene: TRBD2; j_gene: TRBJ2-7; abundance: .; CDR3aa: CASSLRASGRDEQYF; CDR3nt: TGTGCCAGCAGTTTAAGGGCTAGCGGGAGGGATGAGCAGTACTTC
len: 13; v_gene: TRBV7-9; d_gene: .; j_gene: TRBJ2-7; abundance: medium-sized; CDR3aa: CASSLGTTYEQYF; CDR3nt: TGTGCCAGCAGCTTGGGGACAACCTACGAGCAGTACTTC
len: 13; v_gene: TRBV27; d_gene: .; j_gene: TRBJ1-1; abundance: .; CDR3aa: CASSLRGGTEAFF; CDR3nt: TGTGCCAGCAGTTTGCGGGGGGGAACTGAAGCTTTCTTT
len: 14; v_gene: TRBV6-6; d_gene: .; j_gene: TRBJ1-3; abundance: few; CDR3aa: CASSYGRAGNTIYF; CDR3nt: TGTGCCAGCAGTTACGGCAGGGCTGGAAACACCATATATTTT
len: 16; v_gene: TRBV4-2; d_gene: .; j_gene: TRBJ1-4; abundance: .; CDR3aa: CASSQSRGPGNEKLFF; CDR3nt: TGTGCCAGCAGCCAGAGCAGGGGTCCGGGGAATGAAAAACTGTTTTTT
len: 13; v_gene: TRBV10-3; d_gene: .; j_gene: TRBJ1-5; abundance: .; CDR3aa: CAISESGGQPQHF; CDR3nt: TGTGCCATCAGTGAAAGTGGAGGCCAGCCCCAGCATTTT
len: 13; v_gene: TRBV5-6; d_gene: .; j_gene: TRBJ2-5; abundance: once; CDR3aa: CASSLVQEETQYF; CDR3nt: TGTGCCAGCAGCTTGGTGCAGGAAGAGACCCAGTACTTC
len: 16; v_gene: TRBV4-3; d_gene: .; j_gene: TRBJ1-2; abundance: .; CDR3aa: CASSQERAMANYGYTF; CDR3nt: TGCGCCAGCAGCCAAGAACGAGCTATGGCTAACTATGGCTACACCTTC
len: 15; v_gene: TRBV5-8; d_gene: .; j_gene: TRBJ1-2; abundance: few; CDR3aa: CASSLERDFNYGYTF; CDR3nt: TGTGCCAGCAGCTTGGAGAGAGACTTCAACTATGGCTACACCTTC
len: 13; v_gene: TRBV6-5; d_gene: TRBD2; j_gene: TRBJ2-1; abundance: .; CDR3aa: CASSYVRGNEQFF; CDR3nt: TGTGCCAGCAGTTACGTGCGGGGGAATGAGCAGTTCTTC
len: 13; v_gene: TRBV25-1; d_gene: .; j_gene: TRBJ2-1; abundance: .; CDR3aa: CATTGRSYNEQFF; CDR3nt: TGTGCCACCACAGGGCGCTCCTACAATGAGCAGTTCTTC
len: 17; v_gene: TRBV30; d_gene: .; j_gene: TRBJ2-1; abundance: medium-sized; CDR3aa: CAWSVLRGIGSYNEQFF; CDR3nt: TGTGCCTGGAGTGTTTTACGGGGAATCGGGTCCTACAATGAGCAGTTCTTC
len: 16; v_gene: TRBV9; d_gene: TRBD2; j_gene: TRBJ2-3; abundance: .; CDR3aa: CASSIRTSGVLDTQYF; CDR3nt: TGTGCCAGCAGCATCCGGACTAGCGGGGTCTTAGATACGCAGTATTTT
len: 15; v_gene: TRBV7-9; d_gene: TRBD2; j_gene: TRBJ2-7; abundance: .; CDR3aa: CASSLPLAGTYEQYF; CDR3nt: TGTGCCAGCAGCTTACCCCTAGCGGGCACCTACGAGCAGTACTTC
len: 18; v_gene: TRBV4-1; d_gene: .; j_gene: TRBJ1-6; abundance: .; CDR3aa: CASSLEESGPGYNSPLHF; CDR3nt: TGCGCCAGCAGCCTAGAAGAGTCAGGGCCAGGTTATAATTCACCCCTCCACTTT
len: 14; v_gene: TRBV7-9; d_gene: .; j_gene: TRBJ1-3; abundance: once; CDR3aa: CASSLASSGNTIYF; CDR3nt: TGTGCCAGCAGCTTAGCGAGCTCTGGAAACACCATATATTTT
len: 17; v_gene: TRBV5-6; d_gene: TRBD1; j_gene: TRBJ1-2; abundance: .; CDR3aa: CASSPPGGGLANYGYTF; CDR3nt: TGTGCCAGCAGCCCACCGGGAGGGGGCCTAGCTAACTATGGCTACACCTTC
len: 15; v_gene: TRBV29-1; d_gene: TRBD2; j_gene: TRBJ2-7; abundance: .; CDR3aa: CSVEEVSGTSSEQYF; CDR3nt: TGCAGCGTTGAAGAGGTTAGCGGGACCTCCTCCGAGCAGTACTTC
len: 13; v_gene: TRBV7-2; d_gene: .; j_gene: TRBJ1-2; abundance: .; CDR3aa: CASYGGGGYGYTF; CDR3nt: TGTGCCAGCTACGGGGGAGGGGGTTATGGCTACACCTTC
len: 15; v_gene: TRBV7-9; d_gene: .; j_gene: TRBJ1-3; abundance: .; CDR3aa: CASSFQAGSGNTIYF; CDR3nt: TGTGCCAGCAGCTTTCAAGCCGGCTCTGGAAACACCATATATTTT
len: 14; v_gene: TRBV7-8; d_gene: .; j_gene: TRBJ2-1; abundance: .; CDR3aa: CASSSVAAFNEQFF; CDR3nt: TGTGCCAGCAGCTCCGTGGCTGCCTTCAATGAGCAGTTCTTC
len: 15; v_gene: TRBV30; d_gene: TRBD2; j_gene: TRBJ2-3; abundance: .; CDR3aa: CAWSGTSGDTDTQYF; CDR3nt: TGTGCCTGGAGTGGGACTAGCGGGGATACAGATACGCAGTATTTT
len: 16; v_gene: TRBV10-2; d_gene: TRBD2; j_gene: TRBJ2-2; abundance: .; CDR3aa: CASTRTSGQNTGELFF; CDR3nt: TGCGCCAGCACCCGGACTAGCGGACAGAACACCGGGGAGCTGTTTTTT
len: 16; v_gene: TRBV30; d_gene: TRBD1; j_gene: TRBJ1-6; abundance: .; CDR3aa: CAWTGGLSTYNSPLHF; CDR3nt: TGTGCCTGGACAGGGGGCTTGTCGACCTATAATTCACCCCTCCACTTT
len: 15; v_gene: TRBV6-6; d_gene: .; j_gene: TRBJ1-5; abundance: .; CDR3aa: CASSYLAYSNQPQHF; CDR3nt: TGTGCCAGCAGTTACCTCGCGTATAGCAATCAGCCCCAGCATTTT
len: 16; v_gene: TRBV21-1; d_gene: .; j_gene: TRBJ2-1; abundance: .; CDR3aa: CASSKGTSGTPNEQFF; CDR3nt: TGTGCCAGCAGCAAAGGGACTAGCGGGACACCCAATGAGCAGTTCTTC
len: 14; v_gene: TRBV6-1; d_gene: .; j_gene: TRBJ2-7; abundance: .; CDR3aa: CASSPTGVTDEQYF; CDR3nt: TGTGCCAGCAGCCCCACGGGGGTGACCGACGAGCAGTACTTC
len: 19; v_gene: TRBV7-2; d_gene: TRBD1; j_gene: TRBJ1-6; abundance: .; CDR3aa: CASSHRDRRLHCLNSPLHF; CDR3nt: TGTGCCAGCAGCCACCGGGACAGGCGCCTCCATTGTCTTAATTCACCCCTCCACTTT
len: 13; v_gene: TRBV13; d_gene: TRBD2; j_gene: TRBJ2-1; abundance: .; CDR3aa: CASRIAGYNEQFF; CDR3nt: TGTGCCAGCAGAATAGCGGGGTACAATGAGCAGTTCTTC